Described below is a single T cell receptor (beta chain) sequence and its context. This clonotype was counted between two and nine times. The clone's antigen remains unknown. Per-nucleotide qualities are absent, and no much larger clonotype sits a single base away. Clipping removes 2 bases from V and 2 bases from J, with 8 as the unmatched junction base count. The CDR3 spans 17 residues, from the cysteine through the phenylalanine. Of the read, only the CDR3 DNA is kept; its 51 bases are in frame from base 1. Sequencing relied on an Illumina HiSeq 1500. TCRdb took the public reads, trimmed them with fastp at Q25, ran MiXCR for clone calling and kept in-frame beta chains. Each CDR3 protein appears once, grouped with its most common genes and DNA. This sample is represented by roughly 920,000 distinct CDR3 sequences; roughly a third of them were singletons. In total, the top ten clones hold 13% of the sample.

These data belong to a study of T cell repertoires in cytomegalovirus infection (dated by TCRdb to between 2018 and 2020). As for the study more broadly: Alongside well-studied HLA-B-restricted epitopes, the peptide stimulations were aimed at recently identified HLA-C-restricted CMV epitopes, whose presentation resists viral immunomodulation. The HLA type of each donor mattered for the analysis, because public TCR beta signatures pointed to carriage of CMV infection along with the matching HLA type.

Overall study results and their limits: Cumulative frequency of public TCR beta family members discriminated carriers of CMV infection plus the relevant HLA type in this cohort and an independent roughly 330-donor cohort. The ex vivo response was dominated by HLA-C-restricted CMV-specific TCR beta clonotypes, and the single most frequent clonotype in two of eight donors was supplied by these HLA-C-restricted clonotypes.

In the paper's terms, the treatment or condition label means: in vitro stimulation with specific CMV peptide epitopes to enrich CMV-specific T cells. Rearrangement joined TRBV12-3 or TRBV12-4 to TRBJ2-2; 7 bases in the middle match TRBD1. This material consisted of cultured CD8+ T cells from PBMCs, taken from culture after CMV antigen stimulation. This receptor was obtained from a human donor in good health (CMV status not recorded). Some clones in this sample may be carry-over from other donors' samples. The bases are TGTGCCAGCAGTTTAACTGGCAGGGGGTTAAACACCGGGGAGCTGTTTTTT. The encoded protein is CASSLTGRGLNTGELFF.